Listed below are T cell receptor beta chains from one sample, sequenced in a study of blood T cell repertoires in COVID-19. The protocol was immunoSEQ multiplex PCR, while the TCRdb copy is restricted to in-frame clones and leaves out a portion. The profile shows about 150,000 clones, around 84% of them singletons. Sequenced input: PBMCs or T cells enriched from blood (not recorded which). The receptors come from a man in his forties or fifties who had recovered from COVID-19. CDR3s include the opening cysteine and the closing phenylalanine or tryptophan. D genes are given only for firm matches. Rows may omit the clone size; those that give it use once, few, many or a size class.

>TRBV7-9|15|TRBD1|NA|TRBJ2-2
TGTGCCAGCAGCGGGGTCAGGGGGCAGGACGGGGAGCTGTTTTTT
CASSGVRGQDGELFF
>TRBV5-1|15|NA|few|TRBJ2-6
TGCGCCAGCAGCCCGGGGAGCTCTGGGGCCAACGTCCTGACTTTC
CASSPGSSGANVLTF
>TRBV6-4|13|NA|NA|TRBJ2-5
TGTGCCAGCAGCCGTCCGGACCAAGAGACCCAGTACTTC
CASSRPDQETQYF
>TRBV2|15|NA|few|TRBJ1-5
TGTGCCAGCAGTGAACGAGAAGGGGGCAATCAGCCCCAGCATTTT
CASSEREGGNQPQHF
>TRBV6-5|14|TRBD1|once|TRBJ1-1
TGTGCCAGCACCGAGGACAGGGTGAACACTGAAGCTTTCTTT
CASTEDRVNTEAFF
>TRBV9|15|NA|NA|TRBJ2-1
TGTGCCAGCAGCGCCAGGGATTACTCTGAAAATGAGCAGTTCTTC
CASSARDYSENEQFF
>TRBV7-2|14|TRBD2|NA|TRBJ2-7
TGTGCCAGCAGCCCCGGACTAGCGGGGGGTACCCACCTCTTC
CASSPGLAGGTHLF
>TRBV4-2|14|NA|NA|TRBJ1-2
TGTGCCAGCAGCCAAGATCCCCAGGGCCCAGGCTACACCTTC
CASSQDPQGPGYTF
>TRBV4-1|15|NA|NA|TRBJ2-7
TGCGCCAGCAGCCAATGGGGGCGAAGCTCCTACGAGCAGTACTTC
CASSQWGRSSYEQYF
>TRBV4-2|15|TRBD1|few|TRBJ1-6
TGTGCCAGCAGCCAAGATTTCGACAGGGACTCACCCCTCCACTTT
CASSQDFDRDSPLHF
>TRBV5-4|14|NA|NA|TRBJ1-1
TGTGCCAGCAGCCGCAGGGGATTTGGCACTGAAGCTTTCTTT
CASSRRGFGTEAFF
>TRBV4-3|17|TRBD1|NA|TRBJ2-3
TGCGCCAGCAGCCAAGATCCTACAGGGGGTACTGGAGATACGCAGTATTTT
CASSQDPTGGTGDTQYF
>TRBV3-1/TRBV3-2|17|NA|NA|TRBJ2-4
TGTGCCAGCAGCCAAACAGCTCCCATTTGCAAAGAAAACATTCAGTACTTC
CASSQTAPICKENIQYF
>TRBV10-3|16|NA|NA|TRBJ1-6
TGTGCCATCAGTATAAGTTCGGGTGAAGAAAATTCACCCCTCCACTTT
CAISISSGEENSPLHF
>TRBV2|15|NA|NA|TRBJ1-4
TGTGCCAGCAGGAGAGGGGGTGCAACTAATGAAAAACTGTTTTTT
CASRRGGATNEKLFF
>TRBV3-1/TRBV3-2|14|TRBD1|NA|TRBJ2-3
TGTGCCAGCAGCCCTCAGGGGGCTGGAGATACGCAGTATTTT
CASSPQGAGDTQYF
>TRBV4-2|15|TRBD1|NA|TRBJ1-4
TGTGCCAGCAGCCAGGGGACAGGGGTATATGAAAAACTGTTTTTT
CASSQGTGVYEKLFF
>TRBV5-8|13|NA|NA|TRBJ2-7
TGTGCCAGCAGCTTTAGACAGTTAGACGAGCAGTACTTC
CASSFRQLDEQYF
>TRBV7-6|18|TRBD1|NA|TRBJ2-6
TGTGCCAGCAGCTCTCGACAGGGGGTCCGCTCTGGGGCCAACGTCCTGACTTTC
CASSSRQGVRSGANVLTF
>TRBV2|15|TRBD1|once|TRBJ2-1
TGTGCCAGCAGGTACACCGGGACAGGGGTTGTTGAGCAGTTCTTC
CASRYTGTGVVEQFF
>TRBV7-8|15|TRBD1|NA|TRBJ1-3
TGTGCCAGCAGCTTACGACAGGGGGCTGGAAACACCATATATTTT
CASSLRQGAGNTIYF
>TRBV4-1|15|NA|few|TRBJ1-2
TGCGCCAGCAGCCAAGAAGGCGACAGAAACTATGGCTACACCTTC
CASSQEGDRNYGYTF
>TRBV4-3|13|NA|NA|TRBJ2-7
TGCGCCAGCAGCCAATGGCAGTCCTACGAGCAGTACTTC
CASSQWQSYEQYF
>TRBV9|17|TRBD1|NA|TRBJ2-2
TGTGCCAGCAGTGAGAACCGGGACAGGGTTAGCACCGGGGAGCTGTTTTTT
CASSENRDRVSTGELFF
>TRBV27|14|TRBD1|NA|TRBJ1-1
TGTGCCAGCAGTCGCCTGGGTCAGGGACAGGTATCTTTCTTT
CASSRLGQGQVSFF
>TRBV7-6|15|NA|NA|TRBJ1-6
TGTGCCAGCAGCTTAGGCGCAGGGTGGAATTCACCCCTCCACTTT
CASSLGAGWNSPLHF
>TRBV5-1|15|NA|NA|TRBJ2-1
TGCGCCAGCAGCACTCATGCGAGCTCCTACAATGAGCAGTTCTTC
CASSTHASSYNEQFF
>TRBV7-2|14|NA|NA|TRBJ2-2
TGTGCCAGCAGCTTCCGGGGGAGCACCGGGGAGCTGTTTTTT
CASSFRGSTGELFF
>TRBV2|14|TRBD1|NA|TRBJ1-2
TGTGCCAGCAGAGCGACAGGGGTCAACTATGGCTACACCTTC
CASRATGVNYGYTF
>TRBV19|17|NA|NA|TRBJ2-4
TGTGCCAGTAGTATAGTTTCATTGGGCGGGGAGAAAAACATTCAGTACTTC
CASSIVSLGGEKNIQYF
>TRBV11-2|15|NA|NA|TRBJ2-7
TGTGCCAGCAGCTTAGATCCGCACACCACCTACGAGCAGTACTTC
CASSLDPHTTYEQYF
>TRBV14|16|TRBD2|NA|TRBJ2-7
TGTGCCAGCAGCCAGTGGACTAGCGGGGACTCCTACGAGCAGTACTTC
CASSQWTSGDSYEQYF
>TRBV14|16|TRBD1|NA|TRBJ2-5
TGTGCCAGCAGCCCCCCCGGGACAGGGGGCGCAGAGACCCAGTACTTC
CASSPPGTGGAETQYF
>TRBV18|16|NA|NA|TRBJ2-3
TGTGCCAGCTCACCGAGTTCAGGGGCTAGCACAGATACGCAGTATTTT
CASSPSSGASTDTQYF
>TRBV14|15|TRBD1|NA|TRBJ2-5
TGTGCCAGCAGCCCCCGACAGGGGCCGGCAGGTACCCAGTACTTC
CASSPRQGPAGTQYF
>TRBV19|15|TRBD1|NA|TRBJ1-4
TGTGCCAGTAGTTCGGACAGGTCTCCTAATGAAAAACTGTTTTTT
CASSSDRSPNEKLFF
>TRBV7-3|14|NA|NA|TRBJ1-6
TGTGCCAGCAGCTTAGGCCAGGTTAATTCACCCCTCCACTTT
CASSLGQVNSPLHF
>TRBV5-1|16|NA|few|TRBJ2-3
TGCGCCAGCAGCTCAATGACTGGCCTGGGGCCAGATACGCAGTATTTT
CASSSMTGLGPDTQYF